A selection of T cell receptor beta chains follows, all from one sample in a study of a mutant IDH1 vaccine in newly diagnosed glioma. Their cognate antigens are unknown. The protocol was immunoSEQ multiplex PCR, while the TCRdb copy is restricted to in-frame clones and leaves out a portion. The sample contains around 100,000 clones, under 90% of which appear only once. This specimen was PBMCs, taken from a glioma patient whose treatment included an IDH1 peptide vaccine. The receptors come from a woman aged 50 to 60 with glioma. Both conserved end residues are part of each CDR3. Each record gives: D gene, J gene, V gene, clone size, CDR3 DNA, CDR3 protein. The D gene is left open where the match is weak. Rows give clone size only sometimes, using once, few, many, or a class for an expanded clone.

TRBD2	TRBJ2-7	TRBV7-9	NA	TGTGCCAGCAGCCCGACCCACCTAGCGGCGCTCTCCTACGAGCAGTACTTC	CASSPTHLAALSYEQYF
NA	TRBJ1-1	TRBV28	NA	TGTGCCAGCAGTTCGGACAGTCCCACTGAAGCTTTCTTT	CASSSDSPTEAFF
NA	TRBJ1-1	TRBV16	NA	TGTGCCAGCAGCCAGGGGGCCCTTGAAGCTTTCTTT	CASSQGALEAFF
TRBD2	TRBJ2-7	TRBV7-3	NA	TGTGCCAGCAGCCCCTACCTAGCGGGAGTAAGGGAGCAGTACTTC	CASSPYLAGVREQYF
NA	TRBJ2-7	TRBV5-6	NA	TGTGCCAGCAGCTTGGCGGGGATCGCCAACGAGCAGTACTTC	CASSLAGIANEQYF
NA	TRBJ1-4	TRBV5-3	NA	TGTGCCAGAAGCCCGGAAGAAGAACTGTTTTTT	CARSPEEELFF
NA	TRBJ2-7	TRBV4-1	NA	TGCGCCAGCAGCCAAGAGAAGACGGGCTCGCGCTCCTACGAGCAGTACTTC	CASSQEKTGSRSYEQYF
NA	TRBJ2-3	TRBV21-1	NA	TGTGCCAGCAGCAAAGGGCGGCGGATTCATTCTAGCACAGATACGCAGTATTTT	CASSKGRRIHSSTDTQYF
NA	TRBJ2-2	TRBV28	once	TGTGCCAGCGTCCCCCGAGTGGCAGGGGCGGCCGGGGAGCTGTTTTTT	CASVPRVAGAAGELFF
NA	TRBJ2-3	TRBV2	NA	TGTGCCAGCAGTGAAGACAAGTCGCTTCAGGGCACAGATACGCAGTATTTT	CASSEDKSLQGTDTQYF
TRBD2	TRBJ2-2	TRBV5-1	NA	TGCGCCAGCAGCTTGGAGGGCGGGAGCGGAACCGGGGAGCTGTTTTTT	CASSLEGGSGTGELFF
NA	TRBJ1-1	TRBV7-6	NA	TGTGCCAGCAGCTTAGCTAACCCGGAGGCTGAAGCTTTCTTT	CASSLANPEAEAFF
TRBD1	TRBJ2-7	TRBV15	NA	TGTGCCACCAGCAGAGAAGGGGGCGGAATGGCCGAGCAGTACTTC	CATSREGGGMAEQYF
NA	TRBJ2-6	TRBV30	once	TGTGCCTGGAGTGTAAACAGAGGCTTCGTTGGGGCCAACGTCCTGACTTTC	CAWSVNRGFVGANVLTF
NA	TRBJ2-7	TRBV30	few	TGTGCCTGGAGTGTATTGCCGGCTCGCGAGCAGTACTTC	CAWSVLPAREQYF
TRBD2	TRBJ2-7	TRBV7-9	once	TGTGCCAGCAGCTTAGAACTAGCGGGAGGAGGCGAGCAGTACTTC	CASSLELAGGGEQYF
NA	TRBJ2-7	TRBV20-1	NA	TGCAGTGCTCCCCAGACCTACGAGCAGTACTTC	CSAPQTYEQYF
NA	TRBJ1-2	TRBV5-1	NA	TGCGCCAGCAGCTTTTCTTCAGGGGCTATCAACTATGGCTACACCTTC	CASSFSSGAINYGYTF
NA	TRBJ1-2	TRBV18	NA	TGTGCCAGCTCACCAGGAGAAACATCGCTAGGCTATGGCTACACCTTC	CASSPGETSLGYGYTF
NA	TRBJ2-7	TRBV7-8	NA	TGTGCCAGCAGCTTAGGGTGGATCCCAAACACCTACGAGCAGTACTTC	CASSLGWIPNTYEQYF
NA	TRBJ1-5	TRBV28	NA	TGTGCCAGCAGCACTCTTCCAGGGGGCAATCAGCCCCAGCATTTT	CASSTLPGGNQPQHF
NA	TRBJ1-4	TRBV19	NA	TGTGCCAGTAGTGTACAGGTAGCAACTAATGAAAAACTGTTTTTT	CASSVQVATNEKLFF
NA	TRBJ2-7	TRBV11-2	NA	TGTGCCAGCAGCTTAAATGGGGAGTTAGGCGAGCAGTACTTC	CASSLNGELGEQYF
NA	TRBJ2-7	TRBV11-2	NA	TGTGCCAGCAGCTTAGCCGAAAAATACGAGCAGTACTTC	CASSLAEKYEQYF
NA	TRBJ2-7	TRBV11-2	NA	TGTGCCAGCAGCCACAGGGATTTCAGATCCTCATACGAGCAGTACTTC	CASSHRDFRSSYEQYF
TRBD1	TRBJ1-2	TRBV2	NA	TGTGCCAGCACCCCGACAGGGAGGGGAGAATATGGCTACACCTTC	CASTPTGRGEYGYTF
TRBD2	TRBJ2-1	TRBV13	NA	TGTGCCAGCACCAGGACTAGGAACTACAATGAGCAGTTCTTC	CASTRTRNYNEQFF
TRBD2	TRBJ2-7	TRBV11-2	NA	TGTGCCAGCAGCCGTTTGGCGGGAGGACCCTACGAGCAGTACTTC	CASSRLAGGPYEQYF
TRBD1	TRBJ2-7	TRBV7-3	NA	TGTGCCAGCAGCCATGGGACAGATTACGAGCAGTACTTC	CASSHGTDYEQYF
NA	TRBJ1-4	TRBV7-2	NA	TGTGCCAGCAGCCCGGGAGAGGCCACGGAAAAACTGTTTTTT	CASSPGEATEKLFF
TRBD1	TRBJ1-2	TRBV5-1	NA	TGCGCCAGCAGCTTGGGGGGGACAGCTCTTAACTATGGCTACACCTTC	CASSLGGTALNYGYTF
NA	TRBJ2-7	TRBV2	NA	TGTGCCAGCCGGGACTTCACCTACGAGCAGTACTTC	CASRDFTYEQYF
TRBD1	TRBJ1-2	TRBV7-2	NA	TGTGCCAGCAGCTTACCGGGGACAGGGCGAGGCTACACCTTC	CASSLPGTGRGYTF
NA	TRBJ1-2	TRBV11-2	NA	TGTGCCAGCAGCGCGACGGGGTATGGCTACACCTTC	CASSATGYGYTF
NA	TRBJ2-3	TRBV4-1	many	TGCGCCAGCAGCCAAGGACTCACAGATACGCAGTATTTT	CASSQGLTDTQYF
NA	TRBJ2-3	TRBV4-1	once	TGCGCCAGCAGCCATTTGGGAGATACGCAGTATTTT	CASSHLGDTQYF
TRBD1	TRBJ2-2	TRBV7-3	NA	TGTGCCAGCAGCGCGGACAGGGAGGTGGGGGAGCTGTTTTTT	CASSADREVGELFF
TRBD1	TRBJ2-7	TRBV6-6	NA	TGTGCCAGCAGCTCCCCCTCCGGGACAGGGTCCTACGAGCAGTACTTC	CASSSPSGTGSYEQYF
TRBD1	TRBJ1-2	TRBV7-9	NA	TGTGCCAGCAGCTCGGCACTACAGGGGGGATATGGCTACACCTTC	CASSSALQGGYGYTF
NA	TRBJ1-5	TRBV2	few	TGTGCCAGCAGTCGATCCGTAGGCAATCAGCCCCAGCATTTT	CASSRSVGNQPQHF
NA	TRBJ1-1	TRBV19	few	TGTGCCAGTAGTATTTCTGGGTTTGATAACACTGAAGCTTTCTTT	CASSISGFDNTEAFF
TRBD2	TRBJ2-3	TRBV7-2	NA	TGTGCCAGCAGCCCTAGGCCTAGCGGAGGTCATGATACGCAGTATTTT	CASSPRPSGGHDTQYF
NA	TRBJ2-6	TRBV5-6	NA	TGTGCCAGCAGCCGATTCCGGGGCGGTGGGGCCAACGTCCTGACTTTC	CASSRFRGGGANVLTF
NA	TRBJ1-1	TRBV4-1	NA	TGCGCCAGCGTCCCGGGACGGAGCCTGAACACTGAAGCTTTCTTT	CASVPGRSLNTEAFF
NA	TRBJ1-2	TRBV5-1	NA	TGCGCCAGCAGCTCGGACGGCAAAGTTGGAGGCTACACCTTC	CASSSDGKVGGYTF
NA	TRBJ2-7	TRBV7-2	NA	TGTGCCAGCAGCTTAAGCGGCCCAAGTATGGGCGAGCAGTACTTC	CASSLSGPSMGEQYF
NA	TRBJ1-1	TRBV9	few	TGTGCCAGCAGCGTAGAGGGACGGAGAGCTTTCTTT	CASSVEGRRAFF
TRBD1	TRBJ2-2	TRBV5-4	NA	TGTGCCAGCAGCTTGGACAGGGGAAGCGGCGGGGAGCTGTTTTTT	CASSLDRGSGGELFF
TRBD1	TRBJ1-1	TRBV6-5	NA	TGTGCCAGCAGTTCGGGGGACAGGGGGCGAGCTTTCTTT	CASSSGDRGRAFF
TRBD2	TRBJ2-5	TRBV4-2	NA	TGTGCCAGCAGCCACTCCTTACTAGACGCGGGGGGGACCCAGTACTTC	CASSHSLLDAGGTQYF
NA	TRBJ1-6	TRBV30	NA	TGTGCTGCCTCGGGGGCGGGAGGGTCACCCCTCCACTTT	CAASGAGGSPLHF
NA	TRBJ2-4	TRBV6-5	NA	TGTGCCAGCATTGCCCCAGGTGCCCGGAACATTCAGTACTTC	CASIAPGARNIQYF
TRBD1	TRBJ2-6	TRBV6-1	NA	TGTGCCAGCAGCGACACAGGGGCTGGGGCCAACGTCCTGACTTTC	CASSDTGAGANVLTF